The next 23 T cell receptor beta chains were all read from a single sample in a study of cytomegalovirus exposure and HLA in healthy donors. With 60 Vbeta and 13 Jbeta primers, the PCR was carried out. The repertoire was sequenced with immunoSEQ multiplex PCR; TCRdb's copy has only in-frame clones and lacks some. The data contain about 85,000 clones, approximately 80% of them singletons. Sequencing was done on a sample of PBMCs. All receptors derive from a woman aged 45-60 years in good health and CMV-seropositive.

This clone is a singleton in its sample. The chain combines TRBV5-4 with TRBJ2-1; 10 positions agree with TRBD1. The CDR3 sequence is 15 residues long. Trimming removed 5 bases from V and 4 bases from J; junction bases left unmatched: 6. Germline V gene data show CDR1 as SGHNT and CDR2 as YYREEE (reference sequence). The CDR3 protein is CASRQGQGFYNEQFF. The CDR3 bases are TGTGCCAGCAGACAGGGACAGGGGTTTTACAATGAGCAGTTCTTC.

This chain connects TRBV6-5 to TRBJ2-7, with a possible D match to TRBD2 (5 bases). Trimming removed 0 bases from V and 2 bases from J, with 8 bases in between. The length of the CDR3 is 14 residues. CDR1 is MNHEY and CDR2 is SVGAGI in the germline V gene. Here the CDR3 DNA reads TGTGCCAGCAGTTACTCGAGGGCTGCCTACGAGCAGTACGTC. Amino acids: CASSYSRAAYEQYV.

The V gene is TRBV5-1, the J gene TRBJ2-1, with no clear D. This CDR3 is built from 15 residues. The ends were cut back, 1 base at V and 6 bases at J, with 14 bases in the middle. CDR1 is SGHRS and CDR2 is YFSETQ in the germline V gene. The CDR3 reads CASSLMQTLINEQFF. In nucleotides, the CDR3 is TGCGCCAGCAGCTTGATGCAGACTCTAATCAATGAGCAGTTCTTC.

This chain connects TRBV27 to TRBJ1-5, with TRBD1 identical over 10 bases. The germline V gene encodes CDR1 MNHEY and CDR2 SMNVEV (reference sequence). This CDR3 region has 16 residues. V dropped 4 bases and J dropped 0; count of bases not matched to a gene: 3. Here the CDR3 DNA reads TGTGCCAGCAGTTCCAGGACAGGGGGTAGCAATCAGCCCCAGCATTTT. Translating gives CASSSRTGGSNQPQHF.

The chain recombines TRBV5-1 with TRBJ2-5; possibly TRBD2 for D (6 bases). The V gene's germline CDR1 is SGHRS and CDR2 YFSETQ. This CDR3 has 13 residues. Trimming pared 3 bases from V and 1 base from J, leaving 7 bases between. The CDR3 spells CASSSGSQETQYF. The CDR3 DNA sequence: TGCGCCAGCAGCTCCGGGAGCCAAGAGACCCAGTACTTC.

The CDR3: CASSLAGTSGGQGDTQYF. Written as DNA, the CDR3 is TGTGCCAGCAGCTTGGCTGGGACTAGCGGGGGGCAGGGAGATACGCAGTATTTT. The chain joins TRBV5-6 to TRBJ2-3, with 15 positions matching TRBD2. Germline lookup yields CDR1 SGHDT and CDR2 YYEEEE. After removal of 0 bases from V and 5 bases from J, the junction contained 7 bases not matched to a gene. This CDR3 region has 18 residues.

The rearrangement links TRBV9 to TRBJ2-2; the D gene is possibly TRBD1 (5 bases). Trimming removed 0 bases at V and 1 base at J, with 10 bases between. The CDR3 sequence is 16 residues long. CDR1 and CDR2 from the germline V gene are SGDLS and YYNGEE. In DNA form, the CDR3 reads TGTGCCAGCAGCGTAGGACCAGGGATGAACACCGGGGAGCTGTTTTTT. Translating it yields CASSVGPGMNTGELFF.

V is TRBV6-1 and J is TRBJ2-5; no clear D gene. Between the trimmed V and J ends, which lost 2 bases and 0 bases, there was a span of 4 bases. This CDR3 has 13 residues. The germline CDR1 and CDR2 sequences are MNHNS and SASEGT. CDR3 amino acids: CASSERDQETQYF. The CDR3 DNA reads as TGTGCCAGCAGTGAACGGGACCAAGAGACCCAGTACTTC.

This rearrangement joins TRBV18 to TRBJ1-2, with D unclear. CDR1 is KGHSH, CDR2 LQKENI, per germline. The V and J ends lost 1 base and 4 bases respectively, with 13 bases between them. The CDR3 runs to 15 residues. The CDR3 protein is CASSPRGRRGYGYTF. CDR3 sequence (DNA): TGTGCCAGCTCACCACGAGGGAGGCGAGGCTATGGCTACACCTTC.

The chain combines TRBV6-5 with TRBJ1-1; no definite D call. Germline V gives CDR1 MNHEY, CDR2 SVGAGI. The V end lost 0 bases, the J end lost 4 bases, and 6 bases lay between the germline ends. This CDR3 spans 13 amino acids. The CDR3 reads CASSYSRVTEAFF. The CDR3 DNA reads TGTGCCAGCAGTTACTCGAGGGTCACTGAAGCTTTCTTT.

The gene calls are TRBV6-5 and TRBJ1-5; D not certain. V was pared by 10 bases and J by 0 bases, with 13 bases between. CDR3 size: 14 residues. Germline CDR1 MNHEY, CDR2 SVGAGI. The CDR3 region is CATSLQYSNQPQHF. The CDR3 DNA is TGTGCCACCTCCCTGCAGTATAGCAATCAGCCCCAGCATTTT.

The chain uses TRBV19 and TRBJ1-5; possible D gene TRBD1, 6 bases. In germline, CDR1 is LNHDA, CDR2 SQIVND (reference sequence). This CDR3 region has 14 residues. Trimming pared 8 bases from V and 3 bases from J, leaving 14 bases between. For the CDR3, the DNA is TGTGCCAGTTGTACGGGGGGCGACAATCAGCCCCAGCATTTT. Protein product: CASCTGGDNQPQHF.

This clone was counted between two and nine times. For the CDR3, the DNA is TGTGCCGGGACAGTTACATCAAACACTGAAGCTTTCTTT. As protein: CAGTVTSNTEAFF. The rearrangement uses TRBV6-5 and TRBJ1-1; 7 nucleotides agree with TRBD1. The V segment lost 11 bases and the J segment 2 bases; nucleotides outside the gene matches: 8. This CDR3 spans 13 amino acids. CDR1 is MNHEY and CDR2 is SVGAGI in the germline V gene.

The chain joins TRBV13 to TRBJ1-2; 10 bases are shared with TRBD1. CDR3 length: 15 residues. The germline gives CDR1 PRHDT, CDR2 FYEKMQ (reference sequence). Unmatched junction bases numbered 9, after V lost 4 bases and J lost 7 bases. The CDR3 protein is CASSSGPGQGLGYTF. In nucleotides, the CDR3 is TGTGCCAGCAGCTCCGGCCCGGGACAGGGGCTTGGCTACACCTTC.

This sequence joins TRBV30 and TRBJ2-3; D might be TRBD2 (5 bases). The CDR3 is 14 amino acids. The germline CDR1 and CDR2 sequences are GTSNPN and SVGIG (reference sequence). V was shortened by 2 bases and J by 4 bases, with 13 bases between the two germline ends. The CDR3 protein is CAWSLFEAADTQYF. The CDR3 coding sequence is TGTGCCTGGAGTCTGTTCGAAGCGGCAGATACGCAGTATTTT.

The chain carries TRBV5-5 and TRBJ2-1; D is perhaps TRBD1 (6 bases). V shed 5 bases and J shed 3 bases, with 12 bases lying between them. In germline, CDR1 is SGHKS, CDR2 YYEKEE (reference sequence). CDR3 length equals 14 residues. The CDR3 here is CASRVRTVYNEQFF. CDR3 in DNA: TGTGCCAGCAGGGTCAGGACAGTCTACAATGAGCAGTTCTTC.

The rearrangement uses TRBV19 and TRBJ1-2; 11 bases match TRBD1. The CDR3 sequence is 14 residues long. Germline V lookup: CDR1 LNHDA, CDR2 SQIVND (reference sequence). V lost 3 bases and J lost 4; bases outside the gene matches: 1. In DNA, the CDR3 is TGTGCCAGTAGTATGGACAGGGGGCCCTATGGCTACACCTTC. This translates into CASSMDRGPYGYTF.

This clone was picked up one time. J is TRBJ2-5 and V is TRBV5-6, with 10 positions matching TRBD1. This CDR3 region has 15 residues. The ends lost 4 bases at V and 4 bases at J; junction bases unmatched: 7. Germline V gene lookup returns CDR1 SGHDT and CDR2 YYEEEE. DNA of the CDR3: TGTGCCAGCAGCCGGGACAGGGGTTGGGGAGAGACCCAGTACTTC. It specifies CASSRDRGWGETQYF.

Only one count was recorded for this clone. This chain uses TRBV4-1 with TRBJ1-1; no clear D gene. The germline V gene has CDR1 MGHRA and CDR2 YSYEKL. CDR3 length: 14 residues. Trimming took 6 bases from V and 4 from J, leaving 15 bases between them. Here the CDR3 DNA reads TGCGCCAGCAGGCGCCACCAAGTTGGCACTGAAGCTTTCTTT. Translation gives CASRRHQVGTEAFF.

The rearrangement uses TRBV5-1 and TRBJ2-2; 7 bases align to TRBD2. The CDR3 is made up of 16 amino acids. Germline loops: CDR1 SGHRS, CDR2 YFSETQ. Trimming cost V 4 bases and J 0 bases; bases outside gene matches: 6. The CDR3 is CASSPGTTANTGELFF. Written as DNA, the CDR3 is TGCGCCAGCAGCCCTGGGACTACCGCGAACACCGGGGAGCTGTTTTTT.

J is TRBJ1-1 and V is TRBV30; 7 nucleotides match TRBD1. This CDR3 has 13 residues. Losses at the gene ends were 3 bases for V and 2 bases for J; bases not matched to a gene: 3. Germline loops: CDR1 GTSNPN, CDR2 SVGIG (reference sequence). The CDR3 DNA follows: TGTGCCTGGAGACAGGGGCCTAACACTGAAGCTTTCTTT. It encodes CAWRQGPNTEAFF.

V and J are TRBV5-1 and TRBJ2-1, with a weak D call TRBD2 (7 bases). This CDR3 has 17 amino acids. V was cut by 6 bases and J by 0 bases, with 19 bases left in between. The germline CDR1 and CDR2 sequences are SGHRS and YFSETQ. CDR3 DNA: TGCGCCAGCACCCCGGCGGGGGCCCAGAGCTCCTACAATGAGCAGTTCTTC. Translating it yields CASTPAGAQSSYNEQFF.

The J gene is TRBJ1-1, the V gene TRBV13; 8 bases align to TRBD1. With V trimmed by 0 bases and J by 1 base, 4 bases remained unmatched. This CDR3 spans 16 amino acids. Germline V gene lookup returns CDR1 PRHDT and CDR2 FYEKMQ (reference sequence). Here the CDR3 reads CASSLGGTGSNTEAFF. The CDR3 nucleotides read TGTGCCAGCAGCTTAGGGGGGACAGGCTCGAACACTGAAGCTTTCTTT.